The T cell receptor beta chain under discussion was sequenced for a study of blood T cell repertoires in COVID-19. Study-wide context: Samples representing acute and convalescent COVID-19 were sourced from the United States, Italy and Spain. The analysed material was cDNA or gDNA that came from T cells, B-cell-depleted T cells, or PBMCs.

J lost 12 bases, V lost 3 bases, and 6 bases had no gene match. Germline V lookup: CDR1 LGHDT, CDR2 YNNKEL (reference sequence). This CDR3 comprises 13 residues. In the authors' workflow: Reference gene primer amplification gave nucleated cell count estimates. Repertoires were generated with immunoSEQ multiplex PCR, while TCRdb's copy carries only in-frame clones and drops some. The V and J calls and the clone size are those of that table, but D and trimming were determined from the DNA. The table records about 31,000 clones, roughly nine tenths of them present only once. This rearrangement joins TRBV3-1 (or the pseudogene TRBV3-2) to TRBJ2-1, with TRBD1 matching over 9 bases. Sequencing was done on a sample of peripheral blood. This sequence originates from a human donor with active COVID-19. The donor label of this sample is uncertain. CDR3 protein: CASSQGDRGRQFF. Written as DNA, the CDR3 is TGTGCCAGCAGCCAGGGCGACAGGGGGAGGCAGTTCTTC.